This TCR beta chain was identified during a study of T cell changes during pregnancy in multiple sclerosis. Trimming cost V 5 bases and J 1 base; bases outside gene matches: 4. This CDR3 has 14 amino acids. Germline CDR1 and CDR2: SEHNR and FQNEAQ (reference sequence). The table came from immunoSEQ multiplex PCR; TCRdb's copy has only in-frame clones and leaves some out. The sample includes approximately 90,000 clones, around 92% seen only once; the top ten take over 1.5%. On this clone: This specimen includes other DNA sequences encoding the same CDR3.

This chain joins TRBV7-9 and TRBJ1-1, with 7 bases matching TRBD1. The material was peripheral blood, obtained after pregnancy. The source is a female donor in good health, enrolled as a control in a pregnancy study. CDR3 DNA sequence: TGTGCCAGCAGCCTACAGGGGCCGAACACTGAAGCTTTCTTT. Amino acid sequence: CASSLQGPNTEAFF.